A single sample is the source of the 8 T cell receptor beta chains below, sequenced in a study of blood T cell repertoires in COVID-19. The repertoire was sequenced with immunoSEQ multiplex PCR; TCRdb's copy has only in-frame clones and lacks some. This repertoire shows fewer than 80,000 clones, 80% to 95% found once; its top ten account for 5.5% to 6%. Sequencing used peripheral blood. These receptors came from a human donor in a cohort sampled during active COVID-19.

The chain has TRBV6-2 or TRBV6-3 and TRBJ1-1, with D perhaps matching TRBD1 (5 bases). With 2 bases removed from V and 1 base from J, the gap between germline ends came to 14 bases. The CDR3 loop spans 16 amino acids. Germline V gene sequence: CDR1 MNHEY, CDR2 SVGEGT. CDR3 region: CASSYVAGQPNTEAFF. The CDR3 DNA sequence: TGTGCCAGCAGTTACGTGGCAGGGCAGCCGAACACTGAAGCTTTCTTT.

The V gene is TRBV6-2 or TRBV6-3, the J gene TRBJ2-4, with TRBD1 as a possible D gene (6 bases). With 5 bases removed from V and 7 bases from J, the gap between germline ends came to 21 bases. The CDR3 has 16 residues. Germline CDR1 and CDR2: MNHEY and SVGEGT. The CDR3 bases are TGTGCCAGCAGTCCCCTTCCTCGGCAGGGGAAGAACATTCAGTACTTC. Its translation: CASSPLPRQGKNIQYF.

A few counts support this clone. The rearrangement joins TRBV5-1 to TRBJ2-1; 8 bases align to TRBD2. Germline V gene data show CDR1 as SGHRS and CDR2 as YFSETQ. The CDR3 has 15 amino acids. V dropped 8 bases and J dropped 5; count of bases not matched to a gene: 12. This chain's CDR3 is CASSDPGGANNEQFF. CDR3 nucleotide sequence: TGCGCCAGTTCTGACCCGGGGGGGGCGAACAATGAGCAGTTCTTC.

This chain joins TRBV11-2 and TRBJ2-2; 8 bases align to TRBD2. Trimming removed 6 bases from V and 8 bases from J; junction bases left unmatched: 11. Per the germline V gene, CDR1 is SGHAT and CDR2 is FQNNGV. This CDR3 comprises 15 residues. CDR3 loop: CASRGGTRNAGELFF. The CDR3 region has the DNA TGTGCCAGCAGAGGAGGGACTAGAAACGCAGGGGAGCTGTTTTTT.

The chain couples TRBV4-2 to TRBJ2-7, with 7 bases lining up with TRBD1. Germline V gene sequence: CDR1 LGHNA, CDR2 YNFKEQ. Trimming cost V 5 bases and J 1 base; bases outside gene matches: 5. The CDR3 is 14 amino acids. The DNA for the CDR3 is TGTGCCAGCAGCGAAACGGGACAGTCCTACGAGCAGTACTTC. This sequence encodes CASSETGQSYEQYF.

The chain links TRBV20-1 to TRBJ2-1; D is possibly TRBD2 (5 bases). CDR1 and CDR2 from the germline V gene are DFQATT and SNEGSKA (reference sequence). CDR3 size: 13 residues. V lost 3 bases and J 7 bases, leaving 13 bases between the germline ends. This CDR3 is CSASPSRLNEQFF. For the CDR3, the DNA is TGCAGTGCTAGTCCGTCCCGACTAAATGAGCAGTTCTTC.

The V gene is TRBV7-8, the J gene TRBJ2-7; 10 bases are shared with TRBD2. Unmatched junction bases numbered 22, after V lost 2 bases and J lost 3 bases. Germline V gene lookup returns CDR1 SGHVS and CDR2 FQNEAQ. The CDR3 length is 21 residues. The DNA of the CDR3 is TGTGCCAGCAGCTTATTAAGGGGGACAAACATTCCGGGACTAGCGTACTACGAGCAGTACTTC. It specifies CASSLLRGTNIPGLAYYEQYF.

This sequence joins TRBV24-1 and TRBJ1-2; 7 bases map to TRBD1. The CDR3 length is 14 residues. CDR1 is KGHDR and CDR2 is SFDVKD in the germline V gene. V lost 4 bases, J lost 5 bases, and 6 bases stayed unmatched. The CDR3 bases are TGTGCCACCAGTGACACAGGGGAGAGGTATGGCTACACCTTC. It codes for CATSDTGERYGYTF.